The 28 T cell receptor beta chains listed next were all sequenced from one sample in a study of PD-L1 blockade in urothelial cancer. The protocol was immunoSEQ multiplex PCR, while the TCRdb copy is restricted to in-frame clones and leaves out a portion. Of around 63,000 clones in the sample, about four fifths were seen once. Time point in this sample: pretreatment peripheral blood. This sample comprised PBMCs, obtained around atezolizumab (anti-PD-L1) treatment. The source of these receptors is a man aged 70-80 years with urothelial cancer.

The chain employs TRBV5-1 and TRBJ1-3; 9 bases are a match to TRBD1. This CDR3 has 17 amino acids. CDR1 SGHRS and CDR2 YFSETQ come from the germline V gene. V gave up 6 bases and J gave up 1 base; unmatched junction bases: 11. The CDR3 loop reads CASTDLDRGESGNTIYF. The DNA for the CDR3 is TGCGCCAGCACCGATCTGGACAGGGGAGAGTCTGGAAACACCATATATTTT.

The V gene is TRBV11-3, the J gene TRBJ2-5; D is possibly TRBD1 (6 bases). Germline CDR1 is SGHNT and CDR2 is YENEEA. V was pared by 1 base and J by 5 bases, with 8 bases between. The CDR3 sequence is 13 residues long. The CDR3 sequence: CASSLGQGETQYF. The CDR3 nucleotides are TGTGCCAGCAGCTTAGGGCAGGGGGAGACCCAGTACTTC.

This chain uses TRBV18 with TRBJ1-1; a weak D match, TRBD1 (6 bases). Trimming removed 5 bases from V and 1 base from J, with 8 bases in between. CDR3 size: 13 residues. In germline, CDR1 is KGHSH, CDR2 LQKENI. The CDR3 DNA reads as TGTGCCAGCTCAAAGGACAGGAACACTGAAGCTTTCTTT. This codes for CASSKDRNTEAFF.

V is TRBV25-1 and J is TRBJ2-5; D is possibly TRBD1 (5 bases). This CDR3 is 15 amino acids long. The V end was cut by 2 bases, the J end by 3 bases, with 13 bases between. Germline V gene lookup returns CDR1 MGHDK and CDR2 SYGVNS. CDR3 residues: CASSEEVPGKETQYF. The CDR3 nucleotides read TGTGCCAGCAGTGAAGAGGTGCCAGGGAAAGAGACCCAGTACTTC.

This CDR3 is CASSHGDSRYGYTF. CDR3 coding DNA: TGTGCCAGCAGCCATGGGGACAGTCGATATGGCTACACCTTC. The chain carries TRBV4-2 and TRBJ1-2, with 7 bases matching TRBD1. V shed 3 bases and J 5 bases; nucleotides not matched to a gene: 6. Germline V CDR1 and CDR2: LGHNA, YNFKEQ. This CDR3 region has 14 residues.

This chain connects TRBV15 to TRBJ1-1; 8 nucleotides line up with TRBD1. CDR1 is LNHNV and CDR2 is YYDKDF in the germline V gene (reference sequence). V was clipped by 4 bases and J by 0 bases; unmatched bases: 4. CDR3 size: 15 residues. Written as DNA, the CDR3 is TGTGCCACCAGCATCCGGACAGGGCTGAACACTGAAGCTTTCTTT. Its protein is CATSIRTGLNTEAFF.

This clone was counted a single time. The gene calls are TRBV5-1 and TRBJ2-5; D is unresolved. Trimming stripped 3 bases from V and 0 bases from J, with 3 bases between. CDR1 is SGHRS and CDR2 is YFSETQ in the germline V gene. This CDR3 is built from 12 residues. The CDR3 region is CASSSYQETQYF. In DNA form, the CDR3 reads TGCGCCAGCAGCTCGTACCAAGAGACCCAGTACTTC. Full variable domain (rest looked up from reference TRBV5-1 and TRBJ2-5): KAGVTQTPRYLIKTRGQQVTLSCSPISGHRSVSWYQQTPGQGLQFLFEYFSETQRNKGNFPGRFSGRQFSNSRSEMNVSTLELGDSALYLCASSSYQETQYFGPGTRLLVL.

V is TRBV7-2 and J is TRBJ1-2, with D perhaps matching TRBD1 (6 bases). Between the trimmed V and J ends, which lost 5 bases and 3 bases, there was a span of 10 bases. The CDR3 is 13 residues long. Germline V gene sequence: CDR1 SGHTA, CDR2 FQGNSA. CDR3 region: CASSTGTDYGYTF. The CDR3 bases are TGTGCCAGCAGCACAGGGACGGACTATGGCTACACCTTC.

The rearrangement joins TRBV19 to TRBJ1-2; 7 bases line up with TRBD1. The CDR3 consists of 15 residues. The germline V gene encodes CDR1 LNHDA and CDR2 SQIVND (reference sequence). V was clipped by 8 bases and J by 7 bases; unmatched bases: 16. The CDR3 reads CASPDRTIAPGGYTF. CDR3 nucleotide sequence: TGTGCCAGTCCGGACAGGACGATCGCGCCCGGTGGCTACACCTTC.

The chain combines TRBV27 with TRBJ2-3; TRBD2 is a possible D gene (5 bases). CDR1 MNHEY and CDR2 SMNVEV come from the germline V gene (reference sequence). V was clipped by 6 bases and J by 2 bases, with 12 bases between them. CDR3 length: 14 amino acids. The CDR3 DNA follows: TGTGCCAGCAGAAAGGACTCTTACACAGATACGCAGTATTTT. This sequence encodes CASRKDSYTDTQYF.

This chain joins TRBV2 and TRBJ1-2; 9 nucleotides line up with TRBD1. With 7 bases clipped from V and 8 bases from J, the junction kept 5 bases outside the gene matches. Per the germline V gene, CDR1 is SNHLY and CDR2 is FYNNEI. The CDR3 is 12 amino acids. The CDR3 DNA reads TGTGCCAGCACCCGGACAGGGGAAGGCTACACCTTC. This encodes CASTRTGEGYTF.

The V call is TRBV6-1, the J call TRBJ2-2; 8 bases align to TRBD2. The CDR3 is 13 amino acids. The germline CDR1 and CDR2 sequences are MNHNS and SASEGT. V was clipped by 8 bases and J by 8 bases; unmatched bases: 7. The CDR3: CASSGTRLGELFF. For the CDR3, the DNA is TGTGCCAGCTCGGGGACTAGGCTAGGGGAGCTGTTTTTT.

The V gene is TRBV7-6, the J gene TRBJ2-5, with D tentatively TRBD1 (5 bases). Looked up from germline, CDR1 is SGHVS and CDR2 is FNYEAQ. This CDR3 comprises 13 residues. V lost 5 bases and J lost 5, with 12 bases in between. CDR3 DNA sequence: TGTGCCAGCAGCACCAGACAGATCGAGACCCAGTACTTC. Translation: CASSTRQIETQYF.

The chain recombines TRBV19 with TRBJ2-1, with 8 nucleotides matching TRBD2. This CDR3 spans 16 amino acids. Germline CDR1 and CDR2: LNHDA and SQIVND (reference sequence). Trimming at V came to 2 bases and at J to 7 bases, leaving 10 bases not matched to a gene. The CDR3 DNA reads as TGTGCCAGTAGTATAAAAGGTAGCGGGACGCAGAATGAGCAGTTCTTC. Translation gives CASSIKGSGTQNEQFF. Variable domain in full (rest from reference TRBV19 and TRBJ2-1): DGGITQSPKYLFRKEGQNVTLSCEQNLNHDAMYWYRQDPGQGLRLIYYSQIVNDFQKGDIAEGYSVSREKKESFPLTVTSAQKNPTAFYLCASSIKGSGTQNEQFFGPGTRLTVL.

CDR3 sequence (DNA): TGTGCCAGCAGCTTAAAAGGGGATCCCTACAATGAGCAGTTCTTC. It yields the protein CASSLKGDPYNEQFF. This chain joins TRBV7-9 and TRBJ2-1, with D perhaps TRBD1 (5 bases). Germline V lookup: CDR1 SEHNR, CDR2 FQNEAQ (reference sequence). The V gene lost 2 bases and the J gene lost 2 bases, with 10 bases spanning the gap. The CDR3 runs to 15 residues.

The chain links TRBV19 to TRBJ1-1, with no clear D. V was cut by 5 bases and J by 4 bases, with 17 bases left in between. CDR1 is LNHDA and CDR2 is SQIVND in the germline V gene (reference sequence). CDR3 length: 15 residues. The CDR3, as DNA: TGTGCCAGTAGTCCGTCATTTGCGGGAGGCACTGAAGCTTTCTTT. This codes for CASSPSFAGGTEAFF.

V usage is TRBV27 and J usage is TRBJ2-7; 7 bases fit TRBD2. Losses at the gene ends were 3 bases for V and 4 bases for J; bases not matched to a gene: 3. The CDR3 has 13 amino acids. The V gene's germline CDR1 is MNHEY and CDR2 SMNVEV (reference sequence). For the CDR3, the DNA is TGTGCCAGCAGTTTCCGCGGGAGTTACGAGCAGTACTTC. It encodes CASSFRGSYEQYF.

This clone is a singleton in its sample. The chain carries TRBV4-2 and TRBJ1-4; D is unresolved. The CDR3 has 15 amino acids. Germline-derived CDR1 and CDR2 are LGHNA and YNFKEQ. V lost 4 bases and J 5 bases, leaving 14 bases between the germline ends. CDR3: CASSPMKTGNEKLFF. DNA of the CDR3: TGTGCCAGCAGCCCGATGAAAACGGGGAATGAAAAACTGTTTTTT.

The chain couples TRBV11-3 to TRBJ2-7, with D maybe TRBD1 (6 bases). V was clipped by 4 bases and J by 2 bases, with 9 bases between them. This CDR3 is built from 13 residues. Germline assignment: CDR1 SGHNT and CDR2 YENEEA. The CDR3 DNA reads as TGTGCCAGCAGCTCACAGGGAACCTACGAGCAGTACTTC. It encodes CASSSQGTYEQYF.

This clone occurred a few times. This chain connects TRBV5-1 to TRBJ1-1; 9 positions agree with TRBD1. There are 15 residues in the CDR3. With 3 bases clipped from V and 1 base from J, the junction kept 4 bases outside the gene matches. CDR1 is SGHRS and CDR2 is YFSETQ in the germline V gene. As DNA, the CDR3 is TGCGCCAGCAGCTCGGGACAGGGTGGGAACACTGAAGCTTTCTTT. Protein: CASSSGQGGNTEAFF.

This sequence joins TRBV7-2 and TRBJ2-4; D perhaps matches TRBD1 (6 bases). The V gene's germline CDR1 is SGHTA and CDR2 FQGNSA. This CDR3 has 15 residues. V lost 5 bases and J lost 4, with 15 bases in between. This CDR3 reads CASSRTRTEKNIQYF. The CDR3 nucleotides read TGTGCCAGCAGCCGCACCCGGACAGAAAAAAACATTCAGTACTTC.

As DNA, the CDR3 is TGTGCCAGTAGTAGGGAGGGAGAACAGCCCCAGCATTTT. The encoded protein is CASSREGEQPQHF. J is TRBJ1-5 and V is TRBV19; the D is unclear. Germline CDR1 reads LNHDA; CDR2 reads SQIVND (reference sequence). This CDR3 region has 13 residues. Trimming took 4 bases from V and 7 from J, leaving 11 bases between them.

The gene calls are TRBV2 and TRBJ2-3, with 8 bases fitting TRBD1. The CDR3 sequence is 14 residues long. The germline V gene encodes CDR1 SNHLY and CDR2 FYNNEI. V shed 6 bases, J shed 2 bases, and the junction held 4 bases outside the gene matches. This CDR3 is CASSRDRPTDTQYF. The CDR3 nucleotides are TGTGCCAGCAGCCGGGACAGGCCCACAGATACGCAGTATTTT.

This clone was recorded once. The chain is built from TRBV11-2 and TRBJ2-7, with TRBD1 as a possible D gene (5 bases). Germline V gene lookup returns CDR1 SGHAT and CDR2 FQNNGV. This CDR3 contains 18 residues. The V end lost 4 bases, the J end lost 3 bases, and 25 bases lay between the germline ends. CDR3 residues: CASSWTPAHQETLYEQYF. The CDR3 DNA reads TGTGCCAGCAGCTGGACACCGGCCCATCAAGAAACTCTCTACGAGCAGTACTTC.

This CDR3 reads CATSRPGLAEAPYNEQFF. The CDR3 DNA sequence: TGTGCCACCAGCAGGCCGGGACTAGCGGAGGCCCCCTACAATGAGCAGTTCTTC. This chain joins TRBV15 and TRBJ2-1, with TRBD2 matching 11 bases. Germline CDR1 and CDR2: LNHNV and YYDKDF (reference sequence). V shed 3 bases, J shed 2 bases, and the junction held 9 bases outside the gene matches. The CDR3 is made up of 18 amino acids.

This chain connects TRBV2 to TRBJ2-2; 9 positions match TRBD2. The CDR3 is 15 residues long. J was trimmed by 6 bases and V by 1 base; bases with no gene match: 3. Germline values: CDR1 SNHLY, CDR2 FYNNEI. The CDR3 region has the DNA TGTGCCAGCAGTGAAGGCGGGAGGGCCCCCGGGGAGCTGTTTTTT. It yields the protein CASSEGGRAPGELFF.

The chain is built from TRBV7-9 and TRBJ2-1; unclear D gene. The CDR3 contains 13 residues. CDR1 is SEHNR, CDR2 FQNEAQ, per germline (reference sequence). The germline V and J ends were trimmed by 4 bases and 3 bases, with 7 bases remaining between them. In DNA, the CDR3 is TGTGCCAGCAGCTGGCTAGTCTACAATGAGCAGTTCTTC. This encodes CASSWLVYNEQFF.

The chain uses TRBV5-1 and TRBJ2-2; TRBD1 matches 7 bases. V trimming: 1 base; J trimming: 2 bases; junction bases outside the gene matches: 5. The CDR3 covers 16 residues. Germline CDR1 SGHRS, CDR2 YFSETQ. Here the CDR3 reads CASSLTGDPNTGELFF. The CDR3 DNA reads as TGCGCCAGCAGCTTGACAGGGGACCCTAACACCGGGGAGCTGTTTTTT.